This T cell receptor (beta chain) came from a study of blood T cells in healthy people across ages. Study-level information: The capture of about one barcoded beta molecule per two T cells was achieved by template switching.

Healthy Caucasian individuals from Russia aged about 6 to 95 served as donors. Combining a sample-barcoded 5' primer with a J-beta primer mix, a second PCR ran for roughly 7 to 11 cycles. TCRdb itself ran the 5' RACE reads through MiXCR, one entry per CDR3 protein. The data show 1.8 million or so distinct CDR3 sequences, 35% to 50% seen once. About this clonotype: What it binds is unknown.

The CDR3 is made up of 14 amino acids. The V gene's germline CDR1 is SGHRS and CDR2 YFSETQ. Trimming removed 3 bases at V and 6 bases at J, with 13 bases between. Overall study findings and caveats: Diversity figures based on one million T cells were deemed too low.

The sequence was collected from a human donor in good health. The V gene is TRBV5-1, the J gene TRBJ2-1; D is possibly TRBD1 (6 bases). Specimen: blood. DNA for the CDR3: TGCGCCAGCAGCTCAGGACAGAGGGGCAATGAGCAGTTCTTC. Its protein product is CASSSGQRGNEQFF.